This TCR beta chain was documented in a study of identical twins. Study-wide findings and caveats: Excess sharing between twins was weaker in beta out-of-frame sequences. Out-of-frame TCR alpha sharing observed in monozygotic twins exceeded model estimates.

This CDR3 region has 16 residues. Trimming took off 1 base at V and 1 base at J, with 10 bases between the two ends. Per the germline V gene, CDR1 is LGHNA and CDR2 is YNFKEQ. In regard to this clonotype: Its antigen is still unknown.

TCRdb reprocessed the 5' RACE reads via MiXCR and lists one record per CDR3 protein. The repertoire consists of 500,000 to 550,000 distinct CDR3 sequences, with under 25% occurring once and the leading ten covering approximately 0.52%. The same specimen was also included in a second study, on yellow fever vaccine responses in identical twins.

Sequenced material: CD4+ T cells sorted from blood. The receptor's source is a woman between 18 and 29 years old in good health. The gene calls are TRBV4-2 and TRBJ2-2; tentative D call: TRBD2 (6 bases). CDR3 in amino acids: CASSQGGTENTGELFF. The CDR3 nucleotides are TGTGCCAGCAGCCAAGGTGGGACTGAGAACACCGGGGAGCTGTTTTTT.